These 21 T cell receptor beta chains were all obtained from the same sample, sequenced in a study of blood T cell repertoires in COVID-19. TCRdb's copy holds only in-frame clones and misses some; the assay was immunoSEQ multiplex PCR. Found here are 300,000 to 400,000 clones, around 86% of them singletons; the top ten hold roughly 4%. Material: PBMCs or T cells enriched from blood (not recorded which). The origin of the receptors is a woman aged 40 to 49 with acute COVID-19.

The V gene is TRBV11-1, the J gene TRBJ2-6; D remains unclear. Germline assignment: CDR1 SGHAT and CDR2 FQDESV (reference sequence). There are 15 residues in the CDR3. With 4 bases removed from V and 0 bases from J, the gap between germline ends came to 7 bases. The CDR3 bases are TGTGCCAGCAGCTCGAGTGACTCTGGGGCCAACGTCCTGACTTTC. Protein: CASSSSDSGANVLTF.

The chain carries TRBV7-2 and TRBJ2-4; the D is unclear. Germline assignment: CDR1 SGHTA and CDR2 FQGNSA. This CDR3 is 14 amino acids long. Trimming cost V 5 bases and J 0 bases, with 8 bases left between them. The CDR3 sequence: CASSPSGAKNIQYF. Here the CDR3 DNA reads TGTGCCAGCAGCCCCTCGGGAGCCAAAAACATTCAGTACTTC.

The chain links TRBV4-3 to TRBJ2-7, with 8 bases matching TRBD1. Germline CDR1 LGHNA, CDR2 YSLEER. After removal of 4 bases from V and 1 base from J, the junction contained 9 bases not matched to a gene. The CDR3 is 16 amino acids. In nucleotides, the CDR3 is TGCGCCAGCAGCCGGTATGCGGGACAGGAATCCTACGAGCAGTACTTC. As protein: CASSRYAGQESYEQYF.

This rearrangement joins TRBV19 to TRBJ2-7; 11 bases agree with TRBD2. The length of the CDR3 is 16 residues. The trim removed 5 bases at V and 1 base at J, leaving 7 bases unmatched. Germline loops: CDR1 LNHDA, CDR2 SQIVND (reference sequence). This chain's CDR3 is CASSAFLAGGSYEQYF. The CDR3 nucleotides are TGTGCCAGTAGTGCCTTTTTAGCGGGAGGGTCCTACGAGCAGTACTTC.

CDR3 sequence reads: CASSPGGGSYNEQFF. For the CDR3, the DNA is TGTGCCAGCTCACCGGGCGGGGGATCCTACAATGAGCAGTTCTTC. The chain couples TRBV18 to TRBJ2-1; 7 nucleotides agree with TRBD2. The V and J ends lost 3 bases and 1 base, in that order; junction bases with no gene match: 3. This CDR3 contains 15 residues. Germline loops: CDR1 KGHSH, CDR2 LQKENI.

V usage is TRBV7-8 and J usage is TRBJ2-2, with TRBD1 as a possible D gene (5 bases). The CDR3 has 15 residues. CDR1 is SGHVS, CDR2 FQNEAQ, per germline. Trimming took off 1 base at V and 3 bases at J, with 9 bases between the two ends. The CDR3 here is CASSLDGRDTGELFF. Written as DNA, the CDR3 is TGTGCCAGCAGCTTAGACGGCAGGGACACCGGGGAGCTGTTTTTT.

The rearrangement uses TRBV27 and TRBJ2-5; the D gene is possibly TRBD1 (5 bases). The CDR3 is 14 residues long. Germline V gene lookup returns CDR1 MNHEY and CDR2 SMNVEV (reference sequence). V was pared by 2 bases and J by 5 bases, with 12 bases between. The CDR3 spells CASSLVRGLETQYF. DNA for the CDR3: TGTGCCAGCAGTTTAGTAAGGGGATTGGAGACCCAGTACTTC.

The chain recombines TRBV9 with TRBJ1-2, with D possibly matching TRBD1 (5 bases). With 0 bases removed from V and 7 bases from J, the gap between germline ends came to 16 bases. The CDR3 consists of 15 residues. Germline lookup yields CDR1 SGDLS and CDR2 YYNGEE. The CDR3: CASSVDPGGEIGYTF. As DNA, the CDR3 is TGTGCCAGCAGCGTAGACCCCGGGGGGGAAATTGGCTACACCTTC.

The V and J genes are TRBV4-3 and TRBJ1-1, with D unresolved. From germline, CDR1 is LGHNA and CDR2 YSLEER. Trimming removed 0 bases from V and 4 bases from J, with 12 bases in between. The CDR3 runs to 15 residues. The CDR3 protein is CASSQDFEVGTEAFF. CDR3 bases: TGCGCCAGCAGCCAAGATTTTGAGGTCGGCACTGAAGCTTTCTTT.

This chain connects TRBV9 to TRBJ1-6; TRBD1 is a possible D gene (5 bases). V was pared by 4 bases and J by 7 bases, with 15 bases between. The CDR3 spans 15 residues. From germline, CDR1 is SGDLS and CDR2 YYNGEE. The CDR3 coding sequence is TGTGCCAGCAGCCCTCATCCATCAGGGAATTCACCCCTCCACTTT. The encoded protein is CASSPHPSGNSPLHF.

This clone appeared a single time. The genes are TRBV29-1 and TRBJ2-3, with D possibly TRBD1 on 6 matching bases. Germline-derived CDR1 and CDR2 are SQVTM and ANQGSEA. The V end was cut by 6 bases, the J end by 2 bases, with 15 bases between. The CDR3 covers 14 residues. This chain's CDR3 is CSVAGGQATDTQYF. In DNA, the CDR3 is TGCAGCGTCGCTGGGGGACAAGCCACAGATACGCAGTATTTT.

For the CDR3, the DNA is TGCGCCAGCAGCCAAGATCCCGGACAGGGGGCCTATAATTCACCCCTCCACTTT. Translation gives CASSQDPGQGAYNSPLHF. The rearrangement joins TRBV4-3 to TRBJ1-6; 10 nucleotides line up with TRBD1. The germline V gene encodes CDR1 LGHNA and CDR2 YSLEER. After removal of 0 bases from V and 2 bases from J, the junction contained 4 bases not matched to a gene. This CDR3 region has 18 residues.

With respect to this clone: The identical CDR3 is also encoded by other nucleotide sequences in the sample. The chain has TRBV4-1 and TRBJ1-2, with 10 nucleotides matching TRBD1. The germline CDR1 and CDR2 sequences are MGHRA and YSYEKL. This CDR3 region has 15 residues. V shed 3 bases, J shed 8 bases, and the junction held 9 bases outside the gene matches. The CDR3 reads CASSQGGTGVDGYTF. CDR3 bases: TGCGCCAGCAGCCAGGGGGGGACAGGGGTTGACGGCTACACCTTC.

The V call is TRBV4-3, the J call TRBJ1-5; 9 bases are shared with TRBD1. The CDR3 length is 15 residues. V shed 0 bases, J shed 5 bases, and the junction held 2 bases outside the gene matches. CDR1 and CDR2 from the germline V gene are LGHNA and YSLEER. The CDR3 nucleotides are TGCGCCAGCAGCCAAGATGGACAGGGGCATCAGCCCCAGCATTTT. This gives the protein CASSQDGQGHQPQHF.

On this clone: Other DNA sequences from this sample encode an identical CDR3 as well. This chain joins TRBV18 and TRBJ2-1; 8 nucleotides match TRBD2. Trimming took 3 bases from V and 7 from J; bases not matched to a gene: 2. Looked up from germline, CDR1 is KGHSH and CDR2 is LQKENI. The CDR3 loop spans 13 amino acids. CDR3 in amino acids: CASSPPGGNEQFF. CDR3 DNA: TGTGCCAGCTCACCCCCGGGGGGGAATGAGCAGTTCTTC.

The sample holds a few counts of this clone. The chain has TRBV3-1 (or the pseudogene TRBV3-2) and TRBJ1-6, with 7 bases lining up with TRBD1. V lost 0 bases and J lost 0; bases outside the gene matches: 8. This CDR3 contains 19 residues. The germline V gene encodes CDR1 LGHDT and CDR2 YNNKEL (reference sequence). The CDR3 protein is CASSQDVTGISSYNSPLHF. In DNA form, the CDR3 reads TGTGCCAGCAGCCAAGATGTGACAGGGATAAGCTCCTATAATTCACCCCTCCACTTT.

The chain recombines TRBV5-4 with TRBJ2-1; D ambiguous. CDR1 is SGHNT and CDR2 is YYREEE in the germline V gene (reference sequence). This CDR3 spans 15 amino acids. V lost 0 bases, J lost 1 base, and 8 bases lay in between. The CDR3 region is CASSLVVTSYNEQFF. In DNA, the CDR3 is TGTGCCAGCAGCTTGGTAGTAACGTCCTACAATGAGCAGTTCTTC.

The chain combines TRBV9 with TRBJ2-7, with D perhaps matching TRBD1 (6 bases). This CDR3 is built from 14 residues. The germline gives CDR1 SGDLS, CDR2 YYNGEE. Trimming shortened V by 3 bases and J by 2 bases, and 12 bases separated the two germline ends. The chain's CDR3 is CASSEDSLPYEQYF. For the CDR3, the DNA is TGTGCCAGCAGCGAGGACAGTCTTCCCTACGAGCAGTACTTC.

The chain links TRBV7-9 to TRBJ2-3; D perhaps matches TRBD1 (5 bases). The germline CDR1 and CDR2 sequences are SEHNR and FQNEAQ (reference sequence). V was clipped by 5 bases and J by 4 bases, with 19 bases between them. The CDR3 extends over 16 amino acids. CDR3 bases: TGTGCCAGCAGCCTTAGACAGCCCGGTGGCCCAGATACGCAGTATTTT. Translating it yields CASSLRQPGGPDTQYF.

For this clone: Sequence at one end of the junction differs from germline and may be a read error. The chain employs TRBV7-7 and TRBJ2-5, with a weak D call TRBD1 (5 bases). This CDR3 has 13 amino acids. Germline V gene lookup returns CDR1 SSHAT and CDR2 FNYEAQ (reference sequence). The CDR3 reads CASSTGNLETQYF. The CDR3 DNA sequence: TGTGCTAGCAGTACAGGAAATTTGGAGACCCAGTACTTC.

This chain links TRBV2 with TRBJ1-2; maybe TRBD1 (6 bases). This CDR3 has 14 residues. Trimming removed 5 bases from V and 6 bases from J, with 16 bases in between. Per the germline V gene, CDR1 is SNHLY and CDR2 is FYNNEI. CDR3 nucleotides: TGTGCCAGCAGTTTCAATCAGGGGAGCGATGGCTACACCTTC. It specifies CASSFNQGSDGYTF. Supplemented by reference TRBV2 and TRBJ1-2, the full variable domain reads EPEVTQTPSHQVTQMGQEVILRCVPISNHLYFYWYRQILGQKVEFLVSFYNNEISEKSEIFDDQFSVERPDGSNFTLKIRSTKLEDSAMYFCASSFNQGSDGYTFGSGTRLTVV.